The entry below describes one TCR beta chain. The J segment lost 1 base and the V segment lost 9 bases, leaving 12 bases of the junction unmatched. Germline V gene sequence: CDR1 LNHDA, CDR2 SQIVND (reference sequence). This CDR3 region has 15 residues. This entry comes from a study of blood T cell repertoires in COVID-19. Study background: COVID-19 samples collected from the United States, Italy and Spain covered acute and convalescent phases.

TCRdb's copy holds only in-frame clones and misses some; the assay was immunoSEQ multiplex PCR. The profile shows 300,000 to 350,000 clones, about 90% of them singletons. The receptor was isolated from a woman in her 30s who had recovered from COVID-19. The sample consisted of PBMCs or T cells enriched from blood (not recorded which). The chain couples TRBV19 to TRBJ2-7; 7 bases line up with TRBD1. The CDR3 loop is CARITGTERSYEQYF. CDR3 nucleotides: TGTGCCAGAATTACAGGGACAGAAAGATCCTACGAGCAGTACTTC.